This TCR beta chain was profiled in a study of blood T cell repertoires in COVID-19. At the level of the study: PBMCs, B-cell-depleted T cells, or T cells provided the cDNA or gDNA that made up the material.

Participants' own reports of clinical history determined their cohort assignment. CDR3 size: 15 residues. The V gene lost 3 bases and the J gene lost 0 bases, with 11 bases spanning the gap. The germline gives CDR1 SEHNR, CDR2 FQNEAQ (reference sequence). Methods used by the authors: Estimated nucleated cell counts came from reference gene primer amplification. Here immunoSEQ multiplex PCR was the method, and the copy in TCRdb shows in-frame clones only, minus some. The V and J calls and clone size are taken from that table; D and trimming were inferred from the DNA. The data show approximately 350,000 clones, about 90% seen once.

This rearrangement joins TRBV7-9 to TRBJ1-1; no firm D call. Sequencing was performed on PBMCs or T cells enriched from blood (not recorded which). The receptor was isolated from a woman aged 25-40 years who had recovered from COVID-19. The CDR3 region has the DNA TGTGCCAGCAGCTTGAGCAGCGTCCTGAACACTGAAGCTTTCTTT. Protein sequence: CASSLSSVLNTEAFF.